This T cell receptor beta chain was found in a study of radiotherapy plus CTLA-4 blockade in lung cancer. Profiling relied on immunoSEQ multiplex PCR, and the TCRdb table lists in-frame clones only, not all of them. The table has fewer than 95,000 clones, about four fifths seen once; the top ten hold roughly 0.84%. CDR1 and CDR2 from the germline V gene are MGHRA and YSYEKL. J gave up 2 bases and V 4 bases, and 4 bases lay outside the gene matches. CDR3 size: 15 residues. A note on this clone: Its specificity is not known.

Study observations and caveats: Reported findings show early blood T cell clone dynamics, with interferon-beta, best predicted response. Once radiotherapy plus ipilimumab had been given, TCR clones derived from tumor expanded in blood.

V usage is TRBV4-1 and J usage is TRBJ2-7; TRBD2 matches 11 bases. Here the sequenced sample was peripheral blood, taken from a patient treated with radiotherapy plus ipilimumab. This receptor was identified in a human donor with non-small cell lung cancer who had stable disease on radiotherapy plus ipilimumab. The CDR3 reads CASSPLTSGTYEQYF. CDR3 DNA: TGCGCCAGCAGCCCCCTGACTAGCGGGACCTACGAGCAGTACTTC.